This TCR beta chain was identified in a study of cytomegalovirus exposure and HLA in healthy donors. CDR1 and CDR2 from the germline V gene are SQVTM and ANQGSEA. V lost 3 bases and J 0 bases, leaving 12 bases between the germline ends. The length of the CDR3 is 15 residues. Study-level findings and limits: TCR beta chain V- and J-gene trimming was linked, in a later analysis, to a missense variant in DCLRE1C. TRBV6-2, TRBV6-3 and some other V segments were unresolvable in 87-base-pair reads. Previously analyzed data showed that most TCR beta V segments were productive at a frequency of about 87% or about 30%.

A multiplex PCR was run with 60 Vbeta primers and 13 Jbeta primers. Libraries were prepared by immunoSEQ multiplex PCR; TCRdb keeps only in-frame clonotypes and omits some of them. The sample lists 100,000 or so clones; roughly 77% were seen once. This clone has just a few counts. What it binds is not known. The clonotype originates from a man aged 30-40 years in good health and CMV-seronegative. The sequenced sample consisted of PBMCs. The chain combines TRBV29-1 with TRBJ2-1; D is perhaps TRBD2 (6 bases). The chain's CDR3 is CSVDSLGSSYNEQFF. The CDR3, as DNA: TGCAGCGTTGATTCTCTCGGGAGCTCCTACAATGAGCAGTTCTTC.